This is a list of T cell receptor beta chains from one sample in a study of blood T cell repertoires in COVID-19. Assay used: immunoSEQ multiplex PCR; TCRdb lists only in-frame clones, some missing. The sample carries more than 85,000 clones, more than 85% recorded once. The source material was peripheral blood. The receptors shown here come from a man aged 60 to 69 with acute or convalescent COVID-19. Each CDR3 is given without its conserved first and last residue. Size values are once, few and many counts, or a class for expanded clones, and some rows have none.

j_call clone_size v_call cdr3_aa
TRBJ2-2 few TRBV5-1 ASSLGSDRDHNTGELF
TRBJ1-2 NA TRBV5-4 ASSLGQNEPLPYGYT
TRBJ2-7 NA TRBV28 ASSLRGLAEAYEQY
TRBJ1-4 NA TRBV19 ASSIVPVGGKLF
TRBJ2-5 NA TRBV11-2 ASSRLAPGETQY
TRBJ2-1 NA TRBV6-5 ASRRQGGHLNEQF
TRBJ2-5 NA TRBV7-3 ASSLTGGTETQY
TRBJ2-2 few TRBV7-7 ASSRGQGETGELF
TRBJ1-1 NA TRBV2 ASRPGTANTEAF
TRBJ2-2 NA TRBV6-1 ASSAPGLAGNTGELF
TRBJ1-2 NA TRBV29-1 SVEGRGPLGYGYT
TRBJ2-1 NA TRBV5-1 ASSQWTSGLIPYNEQF
TRBJ1-2 NA TRBV30 AWRPPGQGYGYT
TRBJ1-5 few TRBV5-4 ASSLGGGNQPQH
TRBJ2-3 NA TRBV5-1 ASSLGRGSGADTQY
TRBJ1-1 once TRBV19 ASSLRSGDTEAF
TRBJ2-3 NA TRBV30 ASIWDRGFTDTQY
TRBJ2-5 NA TRBV7-2 ASSFGVGETQY
TRBJ1-4 NA TRBV18 ASSPVGRPRKLF
TRBJ2-4 NA TRBV7-9 ASSLAAGNIQY
TRBJ2-2 NA TRBV7-9 ASSLVLAINAGELF
TRBJ1-1 NA TRBV28 ASTSGKVNTEAF
TRBJ1-2 NA TRBV18 ASSLSQEASSYT
TRBJ2-2 NA TRBV7-2 ASRFRSGRGGTGELF
TRBJ2-7 NA TRBV2 ASSPSYEQY
TRBJ2-1 NA TRBV27 ASGKSAGDLLRSNEQF
TRBJ1-2 NA TRBV9 ASSVGDRVPSNYGYT
TRBJ1-5 NA TRBV7-8 ASSLGQGGYQPQH
TRBJ2-2 NA TRBV9 ASSVEWASTGELF
TRBJ1-1 NA TRBV6-5 ASSYKGGQTEAF
TRBJ2-7 NA TRBV6-4 ASSPTSGYEQY
TRBJ1-1 NA TRBV21-1 ASSKDKGKGQGDTEAF
TRBJ2-7 NA TRBV5-1 ASSLALGGGEQY
TRBJ1-4 NA TRBV28 ASSPPGSANEKLF
TRBJ2-2 NA TRBV7-8 ASSLGLRDTGELF
TRBJ1-1 NA TRBV6-5 ASSYSRKTRLEAF
TRBJ1-3 NA TRBV30 AWSAVNWDTAGNTIY
TRBJ1-1 NA TRBV28 ASREGRGAF
TRBJ2-3 NA TRBV19 ASNFQGTDTQY
TRBJ1-2 NA TRBV30 AWSVVGNYGYT
TRBJ1-5 NA TRBV28 ASSFGGAAGQPQH
TRBJ1-6 NA TRBV19 ASQRRGGSPLH
TRBJ1-4 NA TRBV27 SVATNEKLF
TRBJ1-2 NA TRBV2 ASTKGGDQEYGYT
TRBJ1-2 once TRBV7-9 ASSPGNYGYT
TRBJ1-2 NA TRBV28 ASSQSGQQFRYGYT
TRBJ2-1 few TRBV11-3 ASSQGRTSGVYEQF
TRBJ2-3 once TRBV5-4 ASSQGLAGAVDTQY
TRBJ1-3 NA TRBV28 ASSLQGENTIY
TRBJ2-7 NA TRBV28 ASSTMQGDYEQY
TRBJ1-2 NA TRBV11-2 ASSLDSVSYT
TRBJ2-2 once TRBV19 ASSLFPGELF
TRBJ1-1 NA TRBV12-5 ASGLVLTESGTEAF